This T cell receptor beta chain came from a study of OX40 agonist ivuxolimab in advanced cancers. The overall study: Ivuxolimab, an antibody acting as an agonist of OX40 (CD134), was used to treat patients. Three partial responders included one hepatocellular carcinoma patient and two cutaneous melanoma patients.

Whole-study findings and limits: Some of the nonresponding patients also showed low levels of normalized T-cell clonal expansion. Expanded clones tended on average to be more numerous among CD8+ T cells than CD4+.

This clone was counted a single time. What it binds is not known. Libraries were prepared by immunoSEQ multiplex PCR; TCRdb keeps only in-frame clonotypes and omits some of them. The sample includes 35,000 to 55,000 clones, roughly 94% of them seen just once. Germline V CDR1 and CDR2: PRHDT, FYEKMQ (reference sequence). This CDR3 has 11 residues. V was clipped by 3 bases and J by 6 bases, with 5 bases between them. The chain recombines TRBV13 with TRBJ1-2; unclear D gene. Sequencing used CD4+ or CD8+ T cells sorted from blood, obtained in a trial of the OX40 agonist ivuxolimab. This clonotype was sampled from an adult with an advanced solid tumor such as melanoma, head and neck, liver or kidney cancer. The CDR3 bases are TGTGCCAGCAGCTTCGAGCATGGCTACACCTTC. It specifies CASSFEHGYTF.